Below are 15 T cell receptor beta chains sequenced from a single sample in a study of blood T cells in healthy people across ages. Together with a sample-barcoded 5' primer, a J-beta primer mix was included in a second PCR lasting roughly 6 to 12 cycles. TCRdb itself ran the 5' RACE reads through MiXCR, one entry per CDR3 protein. The table lists fewer than 900,000 distinct CDR3 sequences, roughly 47% of them singletons. What was sequenced was blood. The origin of the receptors is an older woman in good health.

This clonotype has just a few counts. J is TRBJ1-2 and V is TRBV20-1; D perhaps matches TRBD1 (6 bases). The V end lost 0 bases, the J end lost 6 bases, and 17 bases lay between the germline ends. The CDR3 contains 15 residues. Germline lookup yields CDR1 DFQATT and CDR2 SNEGSKA (reference sequence). CDR3: CSARDWGGARDGYTF. The CDR3 DNA follows: TGCAGTGCTAGAGATTGGGGGGGGGCTCGGGATGGCTACACCTTC.

The rearrangement links TRBV20-1 to TRBJ2-3; D is possibly TRBD1 (5 bases). The ends were cut back, 0 bases at V and 1 base at J, with 8 bases in the middle. From germline, CDR1 is DFQATT and CDR2 SNEGSKA (reference sequence). This CDR3 contains 14 residues. The CDR3 region has the DNA TGCAGTGCTAGAGACCCCAGGGGCACAGATACGCAGTATTTT. It specifies CSARDPRGTDTQYF.

The chain joins TRBV7-9 to TRBJ2-1, with 8 bases that match TRBD2. V lost 5 bases to trimming and J lost 8 bases; unmatched junction nucleotides: 14. The CDR3 is 16 amino acids. Germline V gives CDR1 SEHNR, CDR2 FQNEAQ (reference sequence). CDR3 nucleotides: TGTGCCAGCAGCACCTCAACGGGGGGGCCCTTCGATGAGCAGTTCTTC. Translated, it gives CASSTSTGGPFDEQFF. The variable domain in full, completed from reference TRBV7-9 and TRBJ2-1, reads DTGVSQNPRHKITKRGQNVTFRCDPISEHNRLYWYRQTLGQGPEFLTYFQNEAQLEKSRLLSDRFSAERPKGSFSTLEIQRTEQGDSAMYLCASSTSTGGPFDEQFFGPGTRLTVL.

This clonotype showed up just a few times. The chain links TRBV27 to TRBJ1-2; unclear D gene. The V gene's germline CDR1 is MNHEY and CDR2 SMNVEV (reference sequence). Trimming removed 4 bases at V and 4 bases at J, with 13 bases between. This CDR3 has 14 amino acids. The DNA of the CDR3 is TGTGCCAGCAGTTCGATTCGGGAGGGCTATGGCTACACCTTC. The encoded protein is CASSSIREGYGYTF.

This clonotype was detected only a few times. The CDR3 loop reads CASRTPLRDTQYF. In DNA form, the CDR3 reads TGTGCCAGCCGAACCCCTCTACGGGATACGCAGTATTTT. This chain uses TRBV19 with TRBJ2-3, with unresolved D. CDR3 size: 13 residues. Germline lookup yields CDR1 LNHDA and CDR2 SQIVND (reference sequence). Trimming took 9 bases from V and 6 from J, leaving 16 bases between them.

V usage is TRBV7-8 and J usage is TRBJ2-7; D remains ambiguous. Per the germline V gene, CDR1 is SGHVS and CDR2 is FQNEAQ. The CDR3 is 15 residues long. Trimming removed 1 base at V and 0 bases at J, with 10 bases between. The CDR3 sequence: CASSLVRARSYEQYF. In DNA form, the CDR3 reads TGTGCCAGCAGCTTAGTCCGGGCGCGCTCCTACGAGCAGTACTTC.

The chain has TRBV2 and TRBJ2-7; D may be TRBD2 (6 bases). Trimming stripped 4 bases from V and 4 bases from J, with 14 bases between. CDR3 size: 14 residues. CDR1 and CDR2 from the germline V gene are SNHLY and FYNNEI. CDR3 nucleotides: TGTGCCAGCAGTGCCCGGCGGGAAATTTACGAGCAGTACTTC. The encoded protein is CASSARREIYEQYF.

This clonotype occurred a few times. The chain couples TRBV27 to TRBJ2-4; D is perhaps TRBD2 (5 bases). CDR1 MNHEY and CDR2 SMNVEV come from the germline V gene (reference sequence). The CDR3 loop spans 19 amino acids. The ends were cut back, 5 bases at V and 2 bases at J, with 25 bases in the middle. The CDR3 is CASSPGLDLTLLSKNIQYF. As DNA, the CDR3 is TGTGCCAGCAGTCCCGGACTCGATCTAACGCTCTTGTCCAAAAACATTCAGTACTTC.

The genes are TRBV7-2 and TRBJ2-1, with D perhaps being TRBD1 or TRBD2 (5 bases each). The germline V gene has CDR1 SGHTA and CDR2 FQGNSA. There are 18 residues in the CDR3. The V end lost 0 bases, the J end lost 3 bases, and 18 bases lay between the germline ends. The CDR3 protein is CASSLALGVGSIYNEQFF. CDR3 bases: TGTGCCAGCAGCTTAGCGCTGGGGGTGGGATCGATCTACAATGAGCAGTTCTTC.

This clonotype was recorded a few times. The chain has TRBV20-1 and TRBJ2-5; 7 positions match TRBD2. The length of the CDR3 is 15 residues. The ends lost 2 bases at V and 2 bases at J; junction bases unmatched: 8. Germline V lookup: CDR1 DFQATT, CDR2 SNEGSKA (reference sequence). This chain's CDR3 is CSARNHGTTQETQYF. The CDR3 DNA is TGCAGTGCTAGAAACCACGGGACTACACAAGAGACCCAGTACTTC.

This sequence joins TRBV12-3 or TRBV12-4 and TRBJ1-1; tentatively, D is TRBD1 (6 bases). The CDR3 is 14 residues long. The V gene lost 3 bases and the J gene lost 6 bases, with 14 bases spanning the gap. CDR3 bases: TGTGCCAGCAGTTTGGGGGGGGCTGGCGCTGAAGCTTTCTTT. It is translated as CASSLGGAGAEAFF.

Concerning this clonotype: This could be a read error, since a much larger clone is one nucleotide away. This chain connects TRBV6-2 or TRBV6-3 to TRBJ2-4; the D gene is possibly TRBD2 (6 bases). CDR1 and CDR2 from the germline V gene are MNHEY and SVGEGT. The CDR3 runs to 13 residues. V was shortened by 8 bases and J by 3 bases, with 11 bases between the two germline ends. In nucleotides, the CDR3 is TGTGCCAGCCTCGGCGGGGACAAAAACATTCAGTACTTC. It codes for CASLGGDKNIQYF.

This clonotype was seen many times. The chain joins TRBV7-2 to TRBJ2-5; tentative D call: TRBD2 (5 bases). Germline V gives CDR1 SGHTA, CDR2 FQGNSA. The CDR3 is made up of 13 amino acids. Trimming took off 1 base at V and 4 bases at J, with 7 bases between the two ends. Here the CDR3 DNA reads TGTGCCAGCAGCTTAGGGGCGGGAGAGACCCAGTACTTC. Translation gives CASSLGAGETQYF.

A few counts support this clonotype. This may be a read error, as it is one base from a much larger clone. The chain combines TRBV25-1 with TRBJ2-1; 8 positions match TRBD2. The DNA end is more similar to TRBJ2-7, so the J call may be wrong. The CDR3 sequence is 15 residues long. CDR1 and CDR2 from the germline V gene are MGHDK and SYGVNS. CDR3 nucleotides: TGTGCCAGCGAGGCGGGCGGGGGGACTTACAATGAGCAGTACTTC. Amino acid sequence: CASEAGGGTYNEQYF.

Of note for this clonotype: Being one base from a much bigger clone, this may be a read error. The genes are TRBV29-1 and TRBJ2-7; D may be TRBD2 (6 bases). CDR1 SQVTM and CDR2 ANQGSEA come from the germline V gene. This CDR3 comprises 14 residues. The CDR3 is CSITAGGPPYGQYF. The CDR3 DNA reads TGCAGCATCACGGCCGGGGGTCCTCCCTACGGGCAGTACTTC.